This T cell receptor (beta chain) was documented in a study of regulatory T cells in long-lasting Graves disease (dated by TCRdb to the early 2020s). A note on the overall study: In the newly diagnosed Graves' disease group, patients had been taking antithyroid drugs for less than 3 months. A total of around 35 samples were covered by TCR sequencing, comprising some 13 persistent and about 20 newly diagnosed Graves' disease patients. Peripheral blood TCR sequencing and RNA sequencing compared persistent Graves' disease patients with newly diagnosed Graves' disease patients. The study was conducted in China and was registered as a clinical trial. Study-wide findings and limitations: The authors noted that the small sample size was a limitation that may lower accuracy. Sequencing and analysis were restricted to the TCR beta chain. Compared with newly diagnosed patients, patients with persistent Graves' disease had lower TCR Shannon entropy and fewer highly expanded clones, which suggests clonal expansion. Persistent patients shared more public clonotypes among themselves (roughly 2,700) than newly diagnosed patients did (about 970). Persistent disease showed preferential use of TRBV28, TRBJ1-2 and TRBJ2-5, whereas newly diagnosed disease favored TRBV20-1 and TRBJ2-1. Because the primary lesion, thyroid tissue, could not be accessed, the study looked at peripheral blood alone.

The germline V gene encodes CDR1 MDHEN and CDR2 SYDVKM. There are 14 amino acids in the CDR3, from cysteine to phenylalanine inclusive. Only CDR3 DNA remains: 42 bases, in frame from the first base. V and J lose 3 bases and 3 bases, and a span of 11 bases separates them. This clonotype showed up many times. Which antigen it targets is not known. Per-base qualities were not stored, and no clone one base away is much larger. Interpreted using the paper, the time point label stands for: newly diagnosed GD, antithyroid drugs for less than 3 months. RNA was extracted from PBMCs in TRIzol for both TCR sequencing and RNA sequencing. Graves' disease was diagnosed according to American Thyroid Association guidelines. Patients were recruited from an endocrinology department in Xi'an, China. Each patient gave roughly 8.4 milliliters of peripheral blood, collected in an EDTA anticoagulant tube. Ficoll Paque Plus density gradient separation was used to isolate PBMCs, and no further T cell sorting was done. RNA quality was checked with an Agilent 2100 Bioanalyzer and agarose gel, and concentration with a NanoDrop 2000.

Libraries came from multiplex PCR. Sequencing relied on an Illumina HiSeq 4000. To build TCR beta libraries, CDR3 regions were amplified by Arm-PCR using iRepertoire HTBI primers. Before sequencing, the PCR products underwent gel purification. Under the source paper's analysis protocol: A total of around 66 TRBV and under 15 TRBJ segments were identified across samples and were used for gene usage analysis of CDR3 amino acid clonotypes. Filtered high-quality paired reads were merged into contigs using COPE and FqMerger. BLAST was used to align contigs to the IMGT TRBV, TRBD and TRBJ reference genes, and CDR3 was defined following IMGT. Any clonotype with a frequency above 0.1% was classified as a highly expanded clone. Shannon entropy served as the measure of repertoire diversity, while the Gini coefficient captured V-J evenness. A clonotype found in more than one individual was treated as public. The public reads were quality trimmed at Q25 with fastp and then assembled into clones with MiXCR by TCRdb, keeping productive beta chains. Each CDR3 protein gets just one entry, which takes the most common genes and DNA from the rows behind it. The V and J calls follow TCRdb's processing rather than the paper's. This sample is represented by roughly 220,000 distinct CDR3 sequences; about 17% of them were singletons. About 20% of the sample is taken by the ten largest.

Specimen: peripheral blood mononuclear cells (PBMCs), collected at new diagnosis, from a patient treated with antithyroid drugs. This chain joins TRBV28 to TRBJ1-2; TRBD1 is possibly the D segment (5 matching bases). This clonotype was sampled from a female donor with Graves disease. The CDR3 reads CASSFLGRDYGYTF. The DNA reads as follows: TGTGCCAGCAGTTTTTTGGGGCGCGACTATGGCTACACCTTC.